The clone carrying this T cell receptor (beta chain) was recorded at least ten times. The sample carries other DNA sequences with the same CDR3. This record belongs to a study of shared clonotypes between healthy human individuals. Germline lookup yields CDR1 MGHRA and CDR2 YSYEKL. Trimming removed 1 base from V and 1 base from J, with 10 bases in between. There are 15 residues in the CDR3. Researchers ran the assay at a deep level. Generated by immunoSEQ multiplex PCR, the TCRdb table keeps only in-frame clones and is missing some. The sample shows some 1.1 million clones, around 77% of them seen only once.

The material sequenced was memory CD4+ T cells from PBMCs. Specified subset: CD45RA-negative fraction. The rearrangement links TRBV4-1 to TRBJ1-1; D not certain. The sequence was collected from a man aged 18 to 30 in good health. Some clones in this sample may be carry-over from other donors' samples. CDR3 in amino acids: CASSQGWFGNTEAFF. The CDR3 bases are TGCGCCAGCAGCCAAGGGTGGTTTGGGAACACTGAAGCTTTCTTT.